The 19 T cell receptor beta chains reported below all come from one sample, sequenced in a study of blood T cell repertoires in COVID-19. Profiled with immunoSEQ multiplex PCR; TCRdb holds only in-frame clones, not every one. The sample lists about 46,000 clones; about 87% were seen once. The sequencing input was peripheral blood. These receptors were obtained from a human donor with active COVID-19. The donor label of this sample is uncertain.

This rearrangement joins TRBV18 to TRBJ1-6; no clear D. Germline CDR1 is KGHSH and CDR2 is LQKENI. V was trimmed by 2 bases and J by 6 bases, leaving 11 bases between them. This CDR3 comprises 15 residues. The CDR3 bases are TGTGCCAGCTCACCAGACATGTTTATTAATTCACCCCTCCACTTT. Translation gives CASSPDMFINSPLHF.

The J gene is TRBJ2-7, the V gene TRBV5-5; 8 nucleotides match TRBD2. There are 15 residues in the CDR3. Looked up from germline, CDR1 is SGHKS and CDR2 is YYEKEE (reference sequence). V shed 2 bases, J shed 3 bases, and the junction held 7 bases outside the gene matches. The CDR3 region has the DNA TGTGCCAGCAGCTTAGCTTTGGGGACTAGCTACGAGCAGTACTTC. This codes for CASSLALGTSYEQYF.

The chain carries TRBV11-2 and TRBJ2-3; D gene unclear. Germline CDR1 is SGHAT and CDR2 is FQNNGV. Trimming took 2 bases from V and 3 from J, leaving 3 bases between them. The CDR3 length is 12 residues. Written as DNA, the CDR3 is TGTGCCAGCAGCTTACAGACAGATACGCAGTATTTT. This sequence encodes CASSLQTDTQYF.

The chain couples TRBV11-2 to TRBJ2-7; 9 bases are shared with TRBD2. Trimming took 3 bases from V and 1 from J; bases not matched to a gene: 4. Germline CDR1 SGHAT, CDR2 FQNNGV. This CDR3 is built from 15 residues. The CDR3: CASSFQLAGSYEQYF. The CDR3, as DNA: TGTGCCAGCAGCTTCCAACTAGCGGGTTCCTACGAGCAGTACTTC.

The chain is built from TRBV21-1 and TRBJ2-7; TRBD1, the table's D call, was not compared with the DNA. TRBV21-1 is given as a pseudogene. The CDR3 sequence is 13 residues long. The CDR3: CASSKYRSDEQYF. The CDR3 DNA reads TGTGCCAGCAGCAAATACAGGTCCGACGAGCAGTACTTC.

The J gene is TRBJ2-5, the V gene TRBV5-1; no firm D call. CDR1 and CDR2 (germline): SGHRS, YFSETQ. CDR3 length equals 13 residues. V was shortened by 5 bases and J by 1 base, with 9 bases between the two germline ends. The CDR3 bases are TGCGCCAGCAGTTTGCAGGTCCAAGAGACCCAGTACTTC. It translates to CASSLQVQETQYF.

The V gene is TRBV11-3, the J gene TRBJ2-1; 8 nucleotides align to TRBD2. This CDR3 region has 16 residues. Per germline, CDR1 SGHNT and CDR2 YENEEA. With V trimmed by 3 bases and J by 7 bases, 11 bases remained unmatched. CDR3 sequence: CASSLTSVFRGNEQFF. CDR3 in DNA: TGTGCCAGCAGCTTGACTAGCGTTTTCCGTGGTAATGAGCAGTTCTTC. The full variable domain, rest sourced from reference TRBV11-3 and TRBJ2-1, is EAGVVQSPRYKIIEKKQPVAFWCNPISGHNTLYWYLQNLGQGPELLIRYENEEAVDDSQLPKDRFSAERLKGVDSTLKIQPAELGDSAVYLCASSLTSVFRGNEQFFGPGTRLTVL.

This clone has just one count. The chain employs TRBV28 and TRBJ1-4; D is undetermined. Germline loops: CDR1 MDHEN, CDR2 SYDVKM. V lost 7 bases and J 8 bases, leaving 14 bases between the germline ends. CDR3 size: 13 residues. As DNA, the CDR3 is TGTGCCAGCACCTCCGGCGGTTACGAAAAACTGTTTTTT. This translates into CASTSGGYEKLFF.

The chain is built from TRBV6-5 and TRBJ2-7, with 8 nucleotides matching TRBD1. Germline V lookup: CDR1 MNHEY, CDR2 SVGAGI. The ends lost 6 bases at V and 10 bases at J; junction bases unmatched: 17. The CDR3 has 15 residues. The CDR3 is CASRSSDRADFVQYF. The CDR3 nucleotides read TGTGCCAGCAGATCCTCGGACAGGGCCGATTTTGTTCAGTACTTC.

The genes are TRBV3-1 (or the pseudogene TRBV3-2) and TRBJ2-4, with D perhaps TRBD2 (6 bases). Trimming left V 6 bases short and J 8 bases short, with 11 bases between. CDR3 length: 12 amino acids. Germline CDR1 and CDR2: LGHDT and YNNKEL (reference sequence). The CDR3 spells CASRGERDIQYF. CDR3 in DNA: TGTGCCAGCAGGGGGGAGCGGGACATTCAGTACTTC.

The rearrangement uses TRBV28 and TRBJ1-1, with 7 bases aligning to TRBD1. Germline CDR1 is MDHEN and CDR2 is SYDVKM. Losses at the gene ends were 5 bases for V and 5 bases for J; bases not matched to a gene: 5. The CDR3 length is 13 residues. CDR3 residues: CASSIQGRTEAFF. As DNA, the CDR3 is TGTGCCAGCAGTATACAGGGGCGAACTGAAGCTTTCTTT.

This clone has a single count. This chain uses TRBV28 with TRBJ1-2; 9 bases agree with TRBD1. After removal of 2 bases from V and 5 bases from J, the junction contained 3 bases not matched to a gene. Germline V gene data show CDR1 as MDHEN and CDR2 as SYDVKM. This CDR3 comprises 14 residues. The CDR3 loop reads CASSLTGQGYGYTF. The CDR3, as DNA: TGTGCCAGCAGTTTAACGGGACAGGGATATGGCTACACCTTC.

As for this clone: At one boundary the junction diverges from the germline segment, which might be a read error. In nucleotides, the CDR3 is TGTGCCAGCTGTGACGCGGGGGGGGCAGATACGCAGTATTTT. Protein product: CASCDAGGADTQYF. The genes are TRBV2 and TRBJ2-3; 9 bases fit TRBD2. This CDR3 has 14 amino acids. Per the germline V gene, CDR1 is SNHLY and CDR2 is FYNNEI.

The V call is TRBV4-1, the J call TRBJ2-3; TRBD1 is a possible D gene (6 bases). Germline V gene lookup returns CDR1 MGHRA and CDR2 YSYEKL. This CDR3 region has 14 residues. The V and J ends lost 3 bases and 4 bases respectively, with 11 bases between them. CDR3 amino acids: CASSQGAGPDTQYF. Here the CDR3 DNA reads TGCGCCAGCAGCCAGGGGGCTGGGCCAGATACGCAGTATTTT.

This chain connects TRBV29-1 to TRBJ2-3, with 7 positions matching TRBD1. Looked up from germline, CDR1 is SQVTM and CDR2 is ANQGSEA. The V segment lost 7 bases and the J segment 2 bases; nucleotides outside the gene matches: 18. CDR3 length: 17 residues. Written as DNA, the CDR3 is TGCAGCGCGACCTTCCCTGGGGGCAGGGGGTCCACAGATACGCAGTATTTT. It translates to CSATFPGGRGSTDTQYF.

CDR3 nucleotide sequence: TGTGCCAGCAGCCAAGACCCCTTTGATAATTCACCCCTCCACTTT. Protein sequence: CASSQDPFDNSPLHF. The chain couples TRBV3-1 (or the pseudogene TRBV3-2) to TRBJ1-6; D is undetermined. V lost 0 bases, J lost 5 bases, and 8 bases lay in between. Germline CDR1 is LGHDT and CDR2 is YNNKEL (reference sequence). The CDR3 runs 15 residues.

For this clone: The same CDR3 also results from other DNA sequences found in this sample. The CDR3 spells CASSLYGDSPLHF. DNA for the CDR3: TGTGCCAGCAGCTTGTACGGGGATTCACCCCTCCACTTT. The chain recombines TRBV7-3 with TRBJ1-6; D not resolved. V gave up 3 bases and J gave up 8 bases, with 8 bases separating them. CDR1 is SGHTA, CDR2 FQGTGA, per germline. The CDR3 is made up of 13 amino acids.

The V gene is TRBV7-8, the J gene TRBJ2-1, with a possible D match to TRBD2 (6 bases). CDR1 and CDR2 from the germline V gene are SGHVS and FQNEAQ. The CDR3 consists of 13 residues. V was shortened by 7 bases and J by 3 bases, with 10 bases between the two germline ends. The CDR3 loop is CASNPTSYNEQFF. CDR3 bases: TGTGCCAGCAACCCGACTAGCTACAATGAGCAGTTCTTC.

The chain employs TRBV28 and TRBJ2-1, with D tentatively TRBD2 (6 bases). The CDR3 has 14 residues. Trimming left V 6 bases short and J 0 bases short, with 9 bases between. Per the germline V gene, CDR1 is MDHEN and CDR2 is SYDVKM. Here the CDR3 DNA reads TGTGCCAGCAGATCTAGCGTCTCCTACAATGAGCAGTTCTTC. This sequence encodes CASRSSVSYNEQFF.